This T cell receptor beta chain was sequenced for a study of blood T cell repertoires in COVID-19. Study-level information: Acute and convalescent COVID-19 samples came from the United States, Italy and Spain. T cells, B-cell-depleted T cells, or PBMCs supplied cDNA or gDNA.

The method was immunoSEQ multiplex PCR; TCRdb's version includes in-frame clones alone and lacks a portion of them. The sample records fewer than 250,000 clones, 83% being singletons. Participant reports of clinical history set cohort assignment. Per the germline V gene, CDR1 is MGHRA and CDR2 is YSYEKL. V trimming: 0 bases; J trimming: 5 bases; junction bases outside the gene matches: 7. The length of the CDR3 is 17 residues. The V gene is TRBV4-1, the J gene TRBJ2-1; 10 nucleotides agree with TRBD2. Sequencing was carried out using PBMCs or T cells enriched from blood (not recorded which). The sequence came from a woman aged 40-49 years who had been exposed to COVID-19. CDR3 sequence reads: CASSQDWASGGNNEQFF. As DNA, the CDR3 is TGCGCCAGCAGCCAAGATTGGGCTAGCGGGGGTAACAATGAGCAGTTCTTC.